This entry is about one T cell receptor beta chain. What it binds is unknown. TCRdb independently ran MiXCR on the 5' RACE reads; one entry per CDR3 protein. The sample includes 130,000 or so distinct CDR3 sequences, more than 9.5% of them seen just once. The data are from a study of CD8 T cells in ankylosing spondylitis. Study observations and caveats: Clones linked to disease, bearing a CD8+ phenotype, were relatively rare in peripheral blood. Disease-associated clones were reportedly significantly overrepresented in matched ankylosing spondylitis synovial fluid. A number of the motif variants had already been described in reactive arthritis synovial fluid and blood.

The receptor comes from a female donor with ankylosing spondylitis or in good health (not recorded which). The sample comprised blood, either unsorted or a sorted T cell fraction (not recorded which).

For the CDR3, the DNA is TGTGCCAGCAGGGCATCGACTAGCGGGGGCCTAGGTACGCAGTATTTT. Protein sequence: CASRASTSGGLGTQYF. The chain carries TRBV6-1 and TRBJ2-3; TRBD2 agrees at 12 bases. With 6 bases clipped from V and 8 bases from J, the junction kept 12 bases outside the gene matches. CDR3 length equals 16 residues. Germline assignment: CDR1 MNHNS and CDR2 SASEGT.